A single sample gave rise to the 9 T cell receptor beta chains below, sequenced in a study of T cell repertoires in aging, cancer and after chemotherapy. The template was genomic DNA from peripheral blood, not RNA. Multiplex touch-down PCR with TRB-A/B primers amplified rearranged V-D-J TRB sequences. TCRdb called the multiplex PCR reads again in MiXCR, with one record for every CDR3 protein. The sample lists over 10,000 distinct CDR3 sequences, roughly 20% occurring once. Sequencing was performed on blood. Receptors were obtained from a human donor in good health.

The gene calls are TRBV12-3 or TRBV12-4 and TRBJ2-7; maybe TRBD1 (5 bases). V was clipped by 1 base and J by 3 bases, with 19 bases between them. The CDR3 consists of 17 residues. In nucleotides, the CDR3 is TGTGCCAGCAGTTTAGAGCAGGGTCAGGTAGAGAGCTACGAGCAGTACTTC. Amino acid sequence: CASSLEQGQVESYEQYF.

The chain carries TRBV6-2 or TRBV6-3 and TRBJ1-2; no reliable D call. This CDR3 is built from 14 residues. With 8 bases removed from V and 5 bases from J, the gap between germline ends came to 18 bases. Germline V gives CDR1 MNHEY, CDR2 SVGEGT. CDR3 in amino acids: CASARMGGEYGYTF. The CDR3 region has the DNA TGTGCCAGCGCCCGGATGGGCGGGGAATATGGCTACACCTTC.

This clonotype is medium-sized within its sample. CDR3 nucleotide sequence: TGTGCCAGCAGCCTAGGGACAGATACGCAGTATTTT. Protein: CASSLGTDTQYF. The rearrangement links TRBV7-2 to TRBJ2-3; no clear D. The V and J ends lost 5 bases and 3 bases respectively, with 6 bases between them. The CDR3 consists of 12 residues. Germline V gives CDR1 SGHTA, CDR2 FQGNSA. The full variable domain, its missing parts supplied by reference TRBV7-2 and TRBJ2-3, is GAGVSQSPSNKVTEKGKDVELRCDPISGHTALYWYRQSLGQGLEFLIYFQGNSAPDKSGLPSDRFSAERTGGSVSTLTIQRTQQEDSAVYLCASSLGTDTQYFGPGTRLTVL.

By its share, this clonotype is medium-sized. The J gene is TRBJ2-5, the V gene TRBV29-1; 11 nucleotides line up with TRBD1. Germline lookup yields CDR1 SQVTM and CDR2 ANQGSEA. The V segment lost 7 bases and the J segment 4 bases; nucleotides outside the gene matches: 5. This CDR3 is built from 13 residues. The CDR3 region is CSAGQGAGETQYF. The DNA of the CDR3 is TGCAGCGCCGGACAGGGGGCGGGAGAGACCCAGTACTTC.

By share, this clonotype counts as medium-sized. In DNA, the CDR3 is TGTGCCAGCAGCCTAGGACAGGGATTCGGCTACACCTTC. Encoded protein: CASSLGQGFGYTF. The chain links TRBV6-5 to TRBJ1-2; 8 bases agree with TRBD1. J was trimmed by 8 bases and V by 6 bases; bases with no gene match: 8. The CDR3 runs 13 residues. CDR1 MNHEY and CDR2 SVGAGI come from the germline V gene.

This clonotype was observed at least ten times. The chain carries TRBV30 and TRBJ1-2; tentatively, D is TRBD1 (6 bases). V was clipped by 5 bases and J by 0 bases, with 19 bases between them. The V gene's germline CDR1 is GTSNPN and CDR2 SVGIG (reference sequence). CDR3 length: 16 residues. CDR3 in DNA: TGTGCCTGGGGGGGGCGGAAGGACAGCTCTAACTATGGCTACACCTTC. Translation: CAWGGRKDSSNYGYTF.

This chain links TRBV4-3 with TRBJ1-2, with 7 bases lining up with TRBD1. The V gene end was trimmed by 1 base and the J gene end by 6 bases; junction bases not matched to a gene: 11. Germline V gene sequence: CDR1 LGHNA, CDR2 YSLEER. The CDR3 has 16 residues. The CDR3 loop reads CASSQGSRDRANGYTF. CDR3 nucleotide sequence: TGCGCCAGCAGCCAAGGCTCGCGTGACAGGGCTAATGGCTACACCTTC.

This clonotype counts as medium-sized. The V and J genes are TRBV29-1 and TRBJ2-7; TRBD2 agrees at 8 bases. The V and J ends lost 4 bases and 4 bases, in that order; junction bases with no gene match: 6. The CDR3 runs 13 residues. Germline lookup yields CDR1 SQVTM and CDR2 ANQGSEA. The CDR3 is CSVGPGGKYEQYF. In nucleotides, the CDR3 is TGCAGCGTTGGTCCGGGGGGGAAATACGAGCAGTACTTC.

In regard to this clonotype: A much more abundant neighbour one base away suggests this may be a read error. The chain joins TRBV27 to TRBJ1-4, with 7 positions matching TRBD1. V dropped 7 bases and J dropped 8; count of bases not matched to a gene: 10. The CDR3 contains 14 residues. Germline CDR1 and CDR2: MNHEY and SMNVEV (reference sequence). The CDR3 sequence: CASKRAGGEEKLFF. The CDR3, as DNA: TGTGCCAGCAAAAGGGCAGGGGGTGAGGAAAAACTGTTTTTT.